A single sample is the source of the 25 T cell receptor beta chains below, sequenced in a study of blood T cell repertoires in COVID-19. Clones were read by immunoSEQ multiplex PCR, and TCRdb kept only the in-frame ones, dropping some. The table lists some 130,000 clones, approximately 78% of them singletons, with around 9.9% in the top ten. Material for sequencing was peripheral blood. These receptors were collected from a man in his sixties who had recovered from COVID-19.

The chain joins TRBV18 to TRBJ1-3; possibly TRBD1 for D (6 bases). The CDR3 loop spans 15 amino acids. The germline gives CDR1 KGHSH, CDR2 LQKENI. V shed 3 bases and J shed 4 bases, with 13 bases lying between them. The DNA of the CDR3 is TGTGCCAGCTCACCTGGGACACTCGAGGGAAACACCATATATTTT. It specifies CASSPGTLEGNTIYF.

This sequence joins TRBV3-1 (or the pseudogene TRBV3-2) and TRBJ2-3, with 13 nucleotides matching TRBD2. The CDR3 consists of 17 residues. The germline gives CDR1 LGHDT, CDR2 YNNKEL (reference sequence). V lost 4 bases, J lost 2 bases, and 6 bases stayed unmatched. DNA for the CDR3: TGTGCCAGCAGCCGAGGACTAGCGGGGGCGCACACAGATACGCAGTATTTT. Protein sequence: CASSRGLAGAHTDTQYF.

This clone was counted ten times or more. The J gene is TRBJ1-1, the V gene TRBV12-3 or TRBV12-4, with TRBD1 identical over 8 bases. V gave up 5 bases and J gave up 5 bases; unmatched junction bases: 4. This CDR3 has 13 amino acids. CDR3 region: CASSRTGKTEAFF. CDR3 nucleotides: TGTGCCAGCAGTAGGACAGGGAAGACTGAAGCTTTCTTT.

This chain uses TRBV24-1 with TRBJ2-7; D is perhaps TRBD2 (6 bases). Germline V gene sequence: CDR1 KGHDR, CDR2 SFDVKD. The CDR3 contains 15 residues. Trimming cost V 5 bases and J 0 bases, with 13 bases left between them. The DNA for the CDR3 is TGTGCCACCAGTGGAGGGGAGGCGGACTCCTACGAGCAGTACTTC. This gives the protein CATSGGEADSYEQYF.

The V call is TRBV6-2 or TRBV6-3, the J call TRBJ2-5; 11 bases align to TRBD2. Germline V lookup: CDR1 MNHEY, CDR2 SVGEGT. The CDR3 is made up of 15 amino acids. The trim removed 5 bases at V and 5 bases at J, leaving 7 bases unmatched. CDR3 sequence (DNA): TGTGCCAGCAGTACGACTAGCGGGGAGTGGGAGACCCAGTACTTC. This encodes CASSTTSGEWETQYF.

This clone was seen a single time. The V and J genes are TRBV7-2 and TRBJ1-5, with D maybe TRBD1 (6 bases). Germline loops: CDR1 SGHTA, CDR2 FQGNSA. Trimming removed 1 base at V and 3 bases at J, with 13 bases between. The CDR3 has 16 amino acids. The CDR3 sequence: CASSLVGEGDNQPQHF. CDR3 nucleotide sequence: TGTGCCAGCAGCTTAGTGGGGGAGGGGGACAATCAGCCCCAGCATTTT.

The table lists this clone with a few counts. This chain links TRBV27 with TRBJ2-3; 8 bases align to TRBD1. This CDR3 is 13 amino acids long. V gave up 4 bases and J gave up 6 bases; unmatched junction bases: 3. In germline, CDR1 is MNHEY, CDR2 SMNVEV (reference sequence). Here the CDR3 reads CASSSRGLDTQYF. The CDR3 region has the DNA TGTGCCAGCAGTTCCAGGGGGCTGGATACGCAGTATTTT.

The V call is TRBV19, the J call TRBJ2-5, with 9 bases that match TRBD1. Trimming removed 3 bases from V and 4 bases from J; junction bases left unmatched: 3. CDR3 size: 14 residues. In germline, CDR1 is LNHDA, CDR2 SQIVND (reference sequence). In DNA, the CDR3 is TGTGCCAGTAGTATTGACAGGGGGGCAGAGACCCAGTACTTC. Its protein product is CASSIDRGAETQYF.

The chain uses TRBV5-8 and TRBJ1-5, with a tentative D call TRBD1 (6 bases). CDR1 is SGHTS, CDR2 YDEGEE, per germline. The ends were cut back, 4 bases at V and 6 bases at J, with 20 bases in the middle. The CDR3 is made up of 16 amino acids. The CDR3 DNA is TGTGCCAGCAGCACACACCAGGGGTGGGTCGGTCAGCCCCAGCATTTT. Encoded protein: CASSTHQGWVGQPQHF.

The J gene is TRBJ1-4, the V gene TRBV19; D unclear. The V end lost 3 bases, the J end lost 6 bases, and 5 bases lay between the germline ends. The CDR3 runs to 12 residues. Looked up from germline, CDR1 is LNHDA and CDR2 is SQIVND (reference sequence). DNA for the CDR3: TGTGCCAGTAGTATGCGCGATGAAAAACTGTTTTTT. It yields the protein CASSMRDEKLFF.

The V call is TRBV5-6, the J call TRBJ2-7, with 9 nucleotides matching TRBD2. This CDR3 region has 14 residues. The germline CDR1 and CDR2 sequences are SGHDT and YYEEEE. V trimming: 7 bases; J trimming: 4 bases; junction bases outside the gene matches: 9. The CDR3 bases are TGTGCCAGCGTGCGGCGGGAGGGATCATACGAGCAGTACTTC. It codes for CASVRREGSYEQYF.

This clone was recorded only once. The chain carries TRBV5-1 and TRBJ2-3, with D tentatively TRBD2 (5 bases). The germline V gene encodes CDR1 SGHRS and CDR2 YFSETQ. With 4 bases removed from V and 0 bases from J, the gap between germline ends came to 15 bases. The CDR3 contains 16 residues. The CDR3 spells CASSPRPGSSTDTQYF. In nucleotides, the CDR3 is TGCGCCAGCAGCCCGAGGCCGGGATCTAGCACAGATACGCAGTATTTT.

The chain couples TRBV6-5 to TRBJ1-6; 10 nucleotides agree with TRBD1. There are 16 residues in the CDR3. V trimming: 3 bases; J trimming: 9 bases; junction bases outside the gene matches: 8. Germline lookup yields CDR1 MNHEY and CDR2 SVGAGI. The CDR3 spells CASSYFGTGVGSPLHF. The CDR3 DNA is TGTGCCAGCAGTTATTTCGGGACAGGGGTCGGTTCACCCCTCCACTTT.

The CDR3 here is CASSQKPRDRDFSYEQYF. CDR3 sequence (DNA): TGCGCCAGCAGTCAAAAGCCCAGGGACAGGGACTTCTCCTACGAGCAGTACTTC. V and J are TRBV23-1 and TRBJ2-7, with 9 bases identical to TRBD1. TRBV23-1 falls under the ORF class, with uncertain function. CDR3 size: 18 residues. With V trimmed by 2 bases and J by 0 bases, 11 bases remained unmatched.

This chain joins TRBV6-2 or TRBV6-3 and TRBJ2-2; TRBD2 matches at 7 bases. The CDR3 consists of 19 residues. V was pared by 2 bases and J by 2 bases, with 14 bases of the junction left unmatched. The germline CDR1 and CDR2 sequences are MNHEY and SVGEGT. The CDR3, as DNA: TGTGCCAGCAGTTACCCCTTTCCGGGTAGCGGGCTTAACACCGGGGAGCTGTTTTTT. It yields the protein CASSYPFPGSGLNTGELFF.

The chain combines TRBV9 with TRBJ2-5; D may be TRBD2 (5 bases). Germline values: CDR1 SGDLS, CDR2 YYNGEE. V dropped 0 bases and J dropped 4 bases, with 13 bases sitting between them. The length of the CDR3 is 15 residues. CDR3 loop: CASSVGWGAGETQYF. Here the CDR3 DNA reads TGTGCCAGCAGCGTAGGGTGGGGTGCGGGAGAGACCCAGTACTTC.

In nucleotides, the CDR3 is TGTGCCAGCAGTCGGACTAGCGGGGGGGCGTTTGAGCAGTACTTC. Translation: CASSRTSGGAFEQYF. The genes are TRBV6-2 or TRBV6-3 and TRBJ2-7, with 15 bases matching TRBD2. V lost 5 bases and J lost 7; bases outside the gene matches: 6. The CDR3 totals 15 residues. From germline, CDR1 is MNHEY and CDR2 SVGEGT.

Here the CDR3 reads CASSTWGQSLYEQYF. The CDR3 region has the DNA TGTGCCAGCAGTACTTGGGGACAGAGCCTCTACGAGCAGTACTTC. The rearrangement links TRBV6-2 or TRBV6-3 to TRBJ2-7; 7 bases align to TRBD1. V dropped 5 bases and J dropped 3; count of bases not matched to a gene: 10. The CDR3 loop spans 15 amino acids. The germline V gene encodes CDR1 MNHEY and CDR2 SVGEGT.

Notes on this clone: A single base separates this from a much larger clone, so it may be a read error. This rearrangement joins TRBV11-2 to TRBJ1-5; maybe TRBD1 (6 bases). Deletions cut 3 bases from V and 5 bases from J, with 8 bases between. Germline V lookup: CDR1 SGHAT, CDR2 FQNNGV. This CDR3 has 13 amino acids. CDR3 coding DNA: TGTGCCAGCAGCTTGGCAGGGGATCAGCCCCAGCATTTT. Protein product: CASSLAGDQPQHF. Using reference TRBV11-2 and TRBJ1-5 for the parts outside the CDR3, the full variable domain is EAGVAQSPRYKIIEKRQSVAFWCNPISGHATLYWYQQILGQGPKLLIQFQNNGVVDDSQLPKDRFSAERLKGVDSTLKIQPAKLEDSAVYLCASSLAGDQPQHFGDGTRLSIL.

This clone was seen a handful of times. This chain links TRBV3-1 (or the pseudogene TRBV3-2) with TRBJ1-3, with D unresolved. The CDR3 extends over 15 amino acids. Trimming took 1 base from V and 2 from J, leaving 9 bases between them. CDR1 and CDR2 from the germline V gene are LGHDT and YNNKEL (reference sequence). CDR3 region: CASSQGTHTGNTIYF. DNA for the CDR3: TGTGCCAGCAGCCAAGGTACACACACTGGAAACACCATATATTTT.

There are a few counts of this clone. The V gene is TRBV7-2, the J gene TRBJ2-7, with 7 positions matching TRBD1. Germline V CDR1 and CDR2: SGHTA, FQGNSA. Germline trimming cut 4 bases from V and 6 bases from J; bases unmatched to any gene: 9. This CDR3 has 14 amino acids. The CDR3 loop is CASSSRGSLGEQYF. The CDR3, as DNA: TGTGCCAGCAGCTCCAGGGGGTCCTTGGGCGAGCAGTACTTC.

V is TRBV7-9 and J is TRBJ2-2, with TRBD1 matching over 9 bases. The ends lost 5 bases at V and 3 bases at J; junction bases unmatched: 4. CDR3 size: 15 residues. CDR1 is SEHNR, CDR2 FQNEAQ, per germline (reference sequence). CDR3 sequence reads: CASSRDRVDTGELFF. The DNA of the CDR3 is TGTGCCAGCAGCCGGGACAGGGTCGACACCGGGGAGCTGTTTTTT.

The chain uses TRBV5-1 and TRBJ2-1; 9 positions match TRBD2. This CDR3 is 14 amino acids long. Germline assignment: CDR1 SGHRS and CDR2 YFSETQ. The V and J ends lost 0 bases and 5 bases, in that order; junction bases with no gene match: 0. CDR3 in amino acids: CASSLGGRDNEQFF. CDR3 nucleotides: TGCGCCAGCAGCTTGGGCGGGAGGGACAATGAGCAGTTCTTC.

V is TRBV13 and J is TRBJ1-1; 10 nucleotides match TRBD1. Germline V lookup: CDR1 PRHDT, CDR2 FYEKMQ (reference sequence). CDR3 length: 14 amino acids. The ends lost 3 bases at V and 5 bases at J; junction bases unmatched: 3. The CDR3 nucleotides are TGTGCCAGCAGCTTCGGGACAGGGGAAACTGAAGCTTTCTTT. Protein sequence: CASSFGTGETEAFF.

The rearrangement uses TRBV4-3 and TRBJ1-2, with D maybe TRBD1 (5 bases). The CDR3 has 15 amino acids. Trimming removed 0 bases from V and 5 bases from J, with 13 bases in between. Germline assignment: CDR1 LGHNA and CDR2 YSLEER. CDR3 region: CASSQESSGTYGYTF. The DNA for the CDR3 is TGCGCCAGCAGCCAAGAGTCATCGGGGACTTATGGCTACACCTTC.